The T cell receptor (beta chain) described here comes from a study of shared clonotypes between healthy human individuals. Worth noting for this clone: Its specificity is not known.

Study findings and constraints: In having few donors, the study represented limited genetic and exposure-history diversity.

Researchers divided each subset's genomic DNA evenly across several immunoSEQ plates. TCRdb keeps only in-frame clones here, not all; method: immunoSEQ multiplex PCR. The table has approximately 2.5 million clones, about 92% seen once. Germline CDR1 and CDR2: KGHSH and LQKENI. This CDR3 is built from 15 residues. Unmatched junction bases numbered 13, after V lost 6 bases and J lost 6 bases. Each of the donors was a healthy adult who was HIV-negative and had not had a recent acute infection or vaccination. CD45RA-negative memory and CD45RA+ naive subsets were split from the CD4+ cells. The chain combines TRBV18 with TRBJ1-2, with 7 bases that match TRBD1. This sequence was found in a man aged 18 to 30 in good health. Material for sequencing was naive CD4+ T cells sorted from blood. Described subset: CD45RA+ positively selected. CDR3 sequence (DNA): TGTGCCAGCTCCCGCCTGACAGGGTTGGAGAATGGCTACACCTTC. Its protein is CASSRLTGLENGYTF.